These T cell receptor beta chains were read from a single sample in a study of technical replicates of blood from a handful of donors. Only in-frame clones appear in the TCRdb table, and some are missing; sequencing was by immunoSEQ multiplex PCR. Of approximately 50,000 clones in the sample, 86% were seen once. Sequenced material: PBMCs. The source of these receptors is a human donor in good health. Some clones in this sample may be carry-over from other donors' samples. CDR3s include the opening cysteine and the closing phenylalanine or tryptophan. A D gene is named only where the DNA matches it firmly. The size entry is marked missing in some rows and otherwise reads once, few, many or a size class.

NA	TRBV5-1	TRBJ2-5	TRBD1	CASSSGTAEETQYF	TGCGCCAGCAGCTCCGGGACAGCCGAAGAGACCCAGTACTTC
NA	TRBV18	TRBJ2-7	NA	CASSPTRHSLGEQYF	TGTGCCAGCTCGCCCACGAGACATAGTCTGGGCGAGCAGTACTTC
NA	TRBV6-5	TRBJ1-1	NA	CASSSPRRGNTEAFF	TGTGCCAGCAGTTCACCCCGCCGCGGGAACACTGAAGCTTTCTTT
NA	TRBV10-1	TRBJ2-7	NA	CASSDGYREFNYEQYF	TGCGCCAGCAGTGACGGATACAGGGAGTTTAACTACGAGCAGTACTTC
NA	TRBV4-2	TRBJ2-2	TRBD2	CASSQNNQLAGGPPGELFF	TGTGCCAGCAGCCAGAACAATCAACTAGCGGGGGGGCCCCCCGGGGAGCTGTTTTTT
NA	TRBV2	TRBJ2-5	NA	CASSEGGAGRNF	TGTGCCAGCAGTGAGGGCGGTGCAGGGAGGAACTTC
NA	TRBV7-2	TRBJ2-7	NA	CASTTLALAHEQYF	TGTGCCAGCACGACTTTGGCCCTCGCCCACGAGCAGTACTTC
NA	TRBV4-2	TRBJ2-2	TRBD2	CASSPGLAGPGGELFF	TGTGCCAGCAGTCCCGGACTAGCGGGGCCCGGCGGGGAGCTGTTTTTT
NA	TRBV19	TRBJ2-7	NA	CASSIYSGTYEQYF	TGTGCCAGTAGTATCTATAGCGGAACCTACGAGCAGTACTTC
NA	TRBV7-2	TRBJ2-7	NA	CASSSDYWSSYEQYF	TGTGCCAGCAGCTCGGACTATTGGAGCTCCTACGAGCAGTACTTC
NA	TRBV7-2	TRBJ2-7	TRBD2	CASSLNAGLGDEQYF	TGTGCCAGCAGCTTAAATGCGGGACTAGGCGACGAGCAGTACTTC
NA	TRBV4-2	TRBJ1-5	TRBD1	CASSQKLDRGYQPQHF	TGTGCCAGCAGCCAAAAGCTCGACAGGGGTTATCAGCCCCAGCATTTT
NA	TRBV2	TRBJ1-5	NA	CASSPGQRNQPQHF	TGTGCCAGCAGCCCTGGACAGCGCAATCAGCCCCAGCATTTT
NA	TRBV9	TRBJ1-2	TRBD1	CASSVGLGQGSSYGYTF	TGTGCCAGCAGCGTAGGTTTGGGACAGGGGTCCTCCTATGGCTACACCTTC
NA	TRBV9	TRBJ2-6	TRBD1	CASSPRTGAYLSGANVLTF	TGTGCCAGCAGCCCCCGAACAGGGGCTTACCTCTCTGGGGCCAACGTCCTGACTTTC
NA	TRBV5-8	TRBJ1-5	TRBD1	CATRGDRGLQPQHF	TGTGCCACTAGAGGGGACAGGGGGCTGCAGCCCCAGCATTTT
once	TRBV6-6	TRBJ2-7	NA	CASSQGRGGEQYF	TGTGCCAGCAGCCAAGGACGGGGTGGGGAGCAGTACTTC
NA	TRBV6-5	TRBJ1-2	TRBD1	CASSTKDRKGYTF	TGTGCCAGCAGTACAAAGGACAGGAAAGGCTACACCTTC
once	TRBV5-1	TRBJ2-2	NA	CASSTTLEATGELFF	TGCGCCAGCAGCACTACCCTGGAGGCCACCGGGGAGCTGTTTTTT
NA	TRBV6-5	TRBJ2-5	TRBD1	CASSYRQGRKTQYF	TGTGCCAGCAGTTACCGACAGGGGAGGAAGACCCAGTACTTC
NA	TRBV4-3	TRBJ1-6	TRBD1	CASSQGTGYNSPLHF	TGCGCCAGCAGCCAGGGGACAGGTTATAATTCACCCCTCCACTTT
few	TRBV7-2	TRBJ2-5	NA	CASSLVGARGETQYF	TGTGCCAGCAGCTTAGTTGGGGCCAGGGGAGAGACCCAGTACTTC
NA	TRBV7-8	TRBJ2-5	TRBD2	CASSLTSGGPQETQYF	TGTGCCAGCAGCTTAACTAGCGGGGGGCCGCAAGAGACCCAGTACTTC
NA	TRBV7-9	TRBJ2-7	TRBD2	CASSLREERTHPYEQYF	TGTGCCAGCAGCTTACGGGAGGAGAGGACCCACCCCTACGAGCAGTACTTC
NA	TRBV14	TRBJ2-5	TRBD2	CASSPPAGGGETQYF	TGTGCCAGCAGCCCACCCGCGGGAGGAGGAGAGACCCAGTACTTC
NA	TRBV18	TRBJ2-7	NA	CASSPFAGNEQYF	TGTGCCAGCTCACCATTTGCGGGGAACGAGCAGTACTTC
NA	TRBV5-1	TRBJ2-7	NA	CASSPGGAGSAYEQYF	TGCGCCAGCAGCCCTGGCGGTGCTGGGAGCGCCTACGAGCAGTACTTC
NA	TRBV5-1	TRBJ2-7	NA	CASSWDSSSYEQYF	TGCGCCAGCAGCTGGGACTCGAGCTCCTACGAGCAGTACTTC
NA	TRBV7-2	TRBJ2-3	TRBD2	CASSWTSGGLGSSTDTQYF	TGTGCCAGCAGCTGGACTAGCGGGGGGCTGGGGTCCAGCACAGATACGCAGTATTTT
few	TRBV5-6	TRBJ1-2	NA	CASSRLNYGYTF	TGTGCCAGCAGCCGACTTAACTATGGCTACACCTTC
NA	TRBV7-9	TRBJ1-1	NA	CASSLMEGRNTEAFF	TGTGCCAGCAGCTTAATGGAGGGGAGAAACACTGAAGCTTTCTTT
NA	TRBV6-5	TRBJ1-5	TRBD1	CASRRTGSSNQPQHF	TGTGCCAGCAGACGGACAGGGAGTAGCAATCAGCCCCAGCATTTT
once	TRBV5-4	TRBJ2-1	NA	CASSSLGIYNEQFF	TGTGCCAGCAGCTCTCTCGGGATTTACAATGAGCAGTTCTTC
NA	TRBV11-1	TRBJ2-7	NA	CASSPTLGVGAQYF	TGTGCCAGCAGCCCTACCCTGGGTGTGGGGGCCCAGTACTTC
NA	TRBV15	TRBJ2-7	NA	CATSREQGAYEQYF	TGTGCCACCAGCAGAGAACAGGGTGCCTACGAGCAGTACTTC
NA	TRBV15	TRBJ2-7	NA	CATSRGRGYEQYF	TGTGCCACCAGCAGAGGTCGGGGATACGAGCAGTACTTC
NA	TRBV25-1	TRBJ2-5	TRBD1	CASSPGTGDQETQYF	TGTGCCAGCAGTCCCGGGACAGGGGACCAAGAGACCCAGTACTTC
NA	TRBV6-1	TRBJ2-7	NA	CASSEGSTYEQYF	TGTGCCAGCAGTGAGGGCAGCACCTACGAGCAGTACTTC
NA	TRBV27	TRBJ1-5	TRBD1	CASSPGTANNQPQHF	TGTGCCAGCAGTCCAGGGACAGCGAACAATCAGCCCCAGCATTTT
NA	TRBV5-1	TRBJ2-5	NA	CASSTGTPQETQYF	TGCGCCAGCAGCACAGGGACCCCCCAAGAGACCCAGTACTTC
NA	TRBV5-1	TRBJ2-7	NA	CASSPELVSYEQYF	TGCGCCAGCAGCCCGGAGCTGGTCTCCTACGAGCAGTACTTC
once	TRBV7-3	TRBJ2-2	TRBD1	CASSPRTGANTGELFF	TGTGCCAGCAGCCCCCGGACAGGGGCGAACACCGGGGAGCTGTTTTTT
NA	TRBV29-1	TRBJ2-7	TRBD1	CSTRDRGYEQYF	TGCAGCACCCGGGACAGAGGTTACGAGCAGTACTTC
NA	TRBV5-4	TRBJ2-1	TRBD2	CASSPQASGRGYNEQFF	TGTGCCAGCAGCCCCCAGGCTAGCGGGAGGGGCTACAATGAGCAGTTCTTC
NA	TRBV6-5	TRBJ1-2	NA	CASSVTGKYGYTF	TGTGCCAGCAGTGTGACAGGAAAATATGGCTACACCTTC
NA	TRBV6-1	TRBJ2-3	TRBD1	CASRGQDNTDTQYF	TGTGCCAGCAGAGGACAGGACAACACAGATACGCAGTATTTT
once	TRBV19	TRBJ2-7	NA	CASSLNSYEQYF	TGTGCCAGTAGTCTTAACTCCTACGAGCAGTACTTC
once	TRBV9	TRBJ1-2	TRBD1	CASGSQGAEGYTF	TGTGCCAGCGGTTCGCAGGGGGCGGAGGGCTACACCTTC
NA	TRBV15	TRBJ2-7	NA	CATSRVIGTHSYEQYF	TGTGCCACCAGCAGAGTCATTGGGACACATTCCTACGAGCAGTACTTC
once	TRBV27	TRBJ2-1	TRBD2	CASSLYLGGSYNEQFF	TGTGCCAGCAGCCTGTATTTGGGGGGGTCCTACAATGAGCAGTTCTTC
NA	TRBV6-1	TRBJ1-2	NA	CASSELQGWRYTF	TGTGCCAGCAGTGAACTACAGGGATGGCGCTACACCTTC
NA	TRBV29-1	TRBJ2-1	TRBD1	CSVEPRTGTVYNEQFF	TGCAGCGTTGAACCCCGGACAGGGACGGTCTACAATGAGCAGTTCTTC
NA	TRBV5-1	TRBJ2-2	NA	CASSFGSGQGGELFF	TGCGCCAGCAGCTTTGGTTCTGGGCAGGGCGGGGAGCTGTTTTTT
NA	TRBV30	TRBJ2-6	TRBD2	CAWSGLALSSGANVLTF	TGTGCCTGGAGCGGACTAGCGCTGAGCTCTGGGGCCAACGTCCTGACTTTC
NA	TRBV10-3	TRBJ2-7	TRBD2	CAIGLAGGTYEQYF	TGTGCCATCGGACTAGCGGGAGGAACCTACGAGCAGTACTTC
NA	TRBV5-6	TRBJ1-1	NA	CASSSRIQPEAFF	TGTGCCAGCAGCTCCAGGATTCAGCCTGAAGCTTTCTTT
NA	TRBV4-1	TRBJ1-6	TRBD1	CASSQDRGSPLHF	TGCGCCAGCAGCCAGGACAGGGGATCACCCCTCCACTTT